These 3 T cell receptor beta chains came from one sample sequenced in a study of cytomegalovirus exposure and HLA in healthy donors. Primers: 60 Vbeta forward and 13 Jbeta reverse. Here immunoSEQ multiplex PCR was the method, and the copy in TCRdb shows in-frame clones only, minus some. The table shows nearly 110,000 clones, with 70% to 80% occurring only once. Sequencing was done on a sample of PBMCs. These receptors were obtained from a man between 60 and 75 years old in good health and CMV-seronegative.

The gene calls are TRBV9 and TRBJ2-3; 8 bases agree with TRBD2. The trim removed 4 bases at V and 5 bases at J, leaving 9 bases unmatched. CDR1 and CDR2 (germline): SGDLS, YYNGEE. This CDR3 has 15 residues. The CDR3 DNA reads as TGTGCCAGCAGCCCCACGGGGGGGCGGGGAGATACGCAGTATTTT. This gives the protein CASSPTGGRGDTQYF.

This chain connects TRBV6-5 to TRBJ1-6, with unresolved D. Germline V gene data show CDR1 as MNHEY and CDR2 as SVGAGI. The CDR3 runs 14 residues. V lost 2 bases, J lost 7 bases, and 9 bases lay in between. CDR3 nucleotides: TGTGCCAGCAGTTACCTGTCCTCCAATTCACCCCTCCACTTT. Protein sequence: CASSYLSSNSPLHF.

This chain joins TRBV6-1 and TRBJ1-2; 8 bases agree with TRBD1. In germline, CDR1 is MNHNS, CDR2 SASEGT. V lost 4 bases and J lost 11; bases outside the gene matches: 12. CDR3 length equals 14 residues. CDR3 sequence (DNA): TGTGCCAGCAGTGGGGGGACAGGACACCGTGGTTACACCTTC. It encodes CASSGGTGHRGYTF.